The sequence of this T cell receptor (beta chain) was determined in a study of Ad26.COV2.S vaccination and SARS-CoV-2 variants (dated by TCRdb to the early 2020s). Regarding the study in general: Sequencing of the TCRbeta repertoire served to evaluate the specificity and breadth of SARS-CoV-2-reactive T cell receptors following Ad26.COV2.S vaccination. The TCR-sequenced set comprised about 32 samples: some 20 Ad26.COV2.S vaccine recipients, 5 placebo recipients and 8 SARS-CoV-2 convalescent individuals. Study-level results and caveats: Non-spike TCR breadth was comparable between vaccine and placebo recipients, consistent with the vaccine containing only spike. After vaccination, substantial breadth of spike-specific CD8+ and CD4+ T cell responses was reported. It was noted by the authors that total T cell responses may have been underestimated by the TCR breadth and depth analyses. Spike-specific TCR breadth was higher in Ad26.COV2.S recipients than in placebo recipients (P = 0.0014).

What this sample's time point label stands for: individuals recovered from natural SARS-CoV-2 infection. The immunoSEQ Assay was the method used to sequence TCRbeta CDR3 regions. After extraction, genomic DNA underwent amplification by bias-controlled multiplex PCR, followed by high-throughput sequencing. Per the authors' processing: To quantify the absolute abundance of each unique TCRbeta CDR3 region, sequences were collapsed and filtered. Usable DNA was measured by amplifying reference genes present in all nucleated cells, and TCRbeta template counts were normalized to that usable DNA to estimate T cell fraction. Repertoire TCRs were annotated as SARS-CoV-2-specific when V gene, CDR3 amino acid sequence and J gene were exactly matched to a known reactive TCR set. The reference SARS-CoV-2 TCR set came from MIRA and was filtered for enrichment in COVID-19-positive ImmuneCODE repertoires, removing public or cross-reactive TCRs. Drawing on the MIRA antigens, annotated TCRs were analysed further at the level of specific ORF or position within ORF. Breadth was defined as the number of annotated unique rearrangements divided by the total number of unique productive rearrangements, and depth was defined as the summed frequency of the annotated unique rearrangements. Two-sided Wilcoxon rank-sum tests were used to compare TCR breadth between groups. TCRdb mirrors the immuneACCESS table, restricted to in-frame sequences. Some clones are absent from its copies; in checked studies, under half trace to an unresolved V gene, and the reason for the others is unknown. From that table come the V and J calls and clone size; the DNA was used to work out D and trimming. This sample lists about 180,000 clones; around 85% were detected once. The top ten clones comprise around 6.3% of the sample.

With regard to this clone: This receptor's antigen is unknown. Base-call qualities are not available, and no considerably larger clone is one nucleotide away.

This sequence originates from a human donor who had recovered from COVID-19. Sequenced material: peripheral blood, taken after recovery from COVID-19.

The nucleotide sequence is TGTGCCAGTAGTAGGGCAGGGGTCACAGATACGCAGTATTTT. This gives the protein CASSRAGVTDTQYF. The V and J genes are TRBV19 and TRBJ2-3; possibly the D gene is TRBD1, per 6 matching bases. Cut back by 4 bases and 2 bases, the V and J ends lie 10 bases apart. As encoded in the germline V gene (reference sequence), CDR1 is LNHDA while CDR2 is SQIVND. Spanning cysteine to phenylalanine, the CDR3 consists of 14 amino acids. Of all the DNA, just the CDR3 is kept, 42 bases in frame from base 1.